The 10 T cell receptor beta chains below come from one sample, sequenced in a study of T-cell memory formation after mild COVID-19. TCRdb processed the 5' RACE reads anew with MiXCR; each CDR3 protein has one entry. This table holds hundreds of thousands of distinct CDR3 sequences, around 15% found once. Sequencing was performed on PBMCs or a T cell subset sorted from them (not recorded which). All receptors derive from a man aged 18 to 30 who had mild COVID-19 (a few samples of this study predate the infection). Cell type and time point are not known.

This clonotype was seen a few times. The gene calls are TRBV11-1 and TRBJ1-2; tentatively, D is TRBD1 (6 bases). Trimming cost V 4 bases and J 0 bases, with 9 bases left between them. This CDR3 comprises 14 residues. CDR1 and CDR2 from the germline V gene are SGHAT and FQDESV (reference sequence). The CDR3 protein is CASSSGQTNYGYTF. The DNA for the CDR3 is TGTGCCAGCAGCTCCGGACAGACTAACTATGGCTACACCTTC.

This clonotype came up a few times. This CDR3 reads CASSPQGGGPNEQFF. DNA for the CDR3: TGTGCCAGCAGCCCCCAGGGGGGGGGGCCCAATGAGCAGTTCTTC. This chain connects TRBV9 to TRBJ2-1; D may correspond to TRBD1 or TRBD2 (7 bases each). CDR3 size: 15 residues. CDR1 is SGDLS, CDR2 YYNGEE, per germline. Trimming cost V 4 bases and J 6 bases, with 17 bases left between them.

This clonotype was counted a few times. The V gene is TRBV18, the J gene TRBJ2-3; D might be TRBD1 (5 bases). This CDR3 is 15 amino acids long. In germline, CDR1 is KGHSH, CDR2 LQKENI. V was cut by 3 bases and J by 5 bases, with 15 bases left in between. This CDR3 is CASSPSLGLGDTQYF. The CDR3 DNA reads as TGTGCCAGCTCACCCTCGCTGGGGCTAGGAGATACGCAGTATTTT.

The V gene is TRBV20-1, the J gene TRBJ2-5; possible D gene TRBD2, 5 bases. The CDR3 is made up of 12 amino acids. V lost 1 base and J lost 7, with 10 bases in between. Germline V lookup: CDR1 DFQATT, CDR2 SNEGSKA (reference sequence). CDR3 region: CSARGPRGTQYF. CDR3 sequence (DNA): TGCAGTGCTAGAGGACCCCGGGGGACCCAGTACTTC.

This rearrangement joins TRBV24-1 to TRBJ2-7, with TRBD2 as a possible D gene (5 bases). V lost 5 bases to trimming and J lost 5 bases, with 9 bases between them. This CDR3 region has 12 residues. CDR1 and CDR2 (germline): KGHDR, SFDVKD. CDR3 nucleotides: TGTGCCACCAGTGTATACGGGGACGAGCAGTACGTC. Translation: CATSVYGDEQYV.

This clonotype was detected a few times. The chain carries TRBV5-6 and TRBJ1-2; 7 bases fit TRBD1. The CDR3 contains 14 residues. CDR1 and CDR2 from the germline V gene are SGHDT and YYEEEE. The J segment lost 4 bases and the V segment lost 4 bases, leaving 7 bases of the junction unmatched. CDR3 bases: TGTGCCAGCAGCCCCGCCGACAGGGTCTATGGCTACACCTTC. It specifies CASSPADRVYGYTF.

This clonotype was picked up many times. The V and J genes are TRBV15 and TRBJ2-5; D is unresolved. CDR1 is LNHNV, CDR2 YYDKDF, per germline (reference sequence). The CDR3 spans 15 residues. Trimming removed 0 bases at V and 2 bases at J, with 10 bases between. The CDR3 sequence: CATSRDHWGQETQYF. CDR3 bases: TGTGCCACCAGCAGAGATCACTGGGGTCAAGAGACCCAGTACTTC.

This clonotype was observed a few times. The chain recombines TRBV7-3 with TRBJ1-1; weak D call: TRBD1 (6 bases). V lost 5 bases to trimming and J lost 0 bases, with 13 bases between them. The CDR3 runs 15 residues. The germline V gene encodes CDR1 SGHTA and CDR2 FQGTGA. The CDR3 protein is CASSLGGAMNTEAFF. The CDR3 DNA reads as TGTGCCAGCAGCCTCGGGGGGGCAATGAACACTGAAGCTTTCTTT. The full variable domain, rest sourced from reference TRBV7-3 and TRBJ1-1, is GAGVSQTPSNKVTEKGKYVELRCDPISGHTALYWYRQSLGQGPEFLIYFQGTGAADDSGLPNDRFFAVRPEGSVSTLKIQRTERGDSAVYLCASSLGGAMNTEAFFGQGTRLTVV.

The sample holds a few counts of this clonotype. The CDR3 bases are TGTGCCAGTAGCCCCGGGACTAGGGGGGTCGATGAGCAGTTCTTC. Translation gives CASSPGTRGVDEQFF. This chain connects TRBV19 to TRBJ2-1; TRBD2 matches 8 bases. Germline-derived CDR1 and CDR2 are LNHDA and SQIVND (reference sequence). The CDR3 has 15 residues. J was trimmed by 8 bases and V by 6 bases; bases with no gene match: 12.

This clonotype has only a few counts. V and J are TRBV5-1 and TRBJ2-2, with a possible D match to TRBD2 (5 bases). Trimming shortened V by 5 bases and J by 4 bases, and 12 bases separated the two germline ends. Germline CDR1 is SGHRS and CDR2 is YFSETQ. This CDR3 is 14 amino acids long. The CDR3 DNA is TGCGCCAGCAGGAGGGAGATGGTCACCGGGGAGCTGTTTTTT. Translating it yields CASRREMVTGELFF.